The clone carrying this T cell receptor beta chain was counted only a few times. The CDR3 loop spans 14 amino acids. Germline V gene lookup returns CDR1 DFQATT and CDR2 SNEGSKA (reference sequence). The V gene end was trimmed by 2 bases and the J gene end by 0 bases; junction bases not matched to a gene: 2. The sample comes from a study of response to subunit inactivated influenza vaccine. Via MiXCR, TCRdb re-called the RT-PCR reads, giving one row per CDR3 protein. There are hundreds of thousands of distinct CDR3 sequences in the sample; roughly 10% occur only once, and more than 9.5% lies in the top ten. This sample also appeared in a second study, on T cells expressing NK-cell markers. That publication notes: In generating TCR beta cDNA, 5'RACE template switching with UMIs was used. Sequencing of TCR beta repertoires drew on sorted CD3+CD56+NKG2C+, CD3+CD56+NKG2C- and CD3+CD56-NKG2C+ T cells.

This sequence joins TRBV20-1 and TRBJ2-5; 8 positions match TRBD1. The source material was PBMCs from blood, sampled on the day of vaccination. The sequence was obtained from a man aged 45-65 years who received an inactivated influenza vaccine. For the CDR3, the DNA is TGCAGTGCTAGAAACAGGGGGTACCAAGAGACCCAGTACTTC. Translation: CSARNRGYQETQYF.